This T cell receptor (beta chain) was documented in a study of metastatic and nonmetastatic thyroid tumors. Every patient was untreated before thyroid surgery. From the PCR reads, TCRdb re-called clones with MiXCR. The sample holds approximately 40,000 clones; around 10% are singletons and the top ten take under 30%. This clone was observed at least ten times. Trimming removed 4 bases from V and 2 bases from J; junction bases left unmatched: 5. Looked up from germline, CDR1 is SGHTA and CDR2 is FQGNSA. The CDR3 contains 15 residues. This receptor was obtained from a female donor with papillary thyroid cancer or a benign thyroid nodule (not recorded which). Some clones in this sample may be carry-over from other donors' samples. The rearrangement uses TRBV7-2 and TRBJ2-5; 9 bases match TRBD1. Sequencing used blood. The DNA of the CDR3 is TGTGCCAGCAGCTCTAACAGGGGGCGGCAAGAGACCCAGTACTTC. It translates to CASSSNRGRQETQYF.